The entry below describes one T cell receptor beta chain. The method was immunoSEQ multiplex PCR; TCRdb's version includes in-frame clones alone and lacks a portion of them. Among around 230,000 clones listed, roughly 87% were seen once. The data stem from a study of blood T cell repertoires in COVID-19. Enrollees, 18 to 89 years old, lived in approximately 25 US areas. Assignment of participants to cohorts was predicated upon participant-reported clinical history. The V segment lost 4 bases and the J segment 0 bases; nucleotides outside the gene matches: 5. Per germline, CDR1 SGHRS and CDR2 YFSETQ. The CDR3 spans 16 residues.

The clonotype comes from a man younger than 35 with acute COVID-19. Sequenced: PBMCs or T cells enriched from blood (not recorded which). The V and J genes are TRBV5-1 and TRBJ2-1; TRBD1 aligns across 9 bases. The CDR3 loop is CASSGDRVSSYNEQFF. The CDR3 region has the DNA TGCGCCAGCAGCGGGGACAGGGTTAGCTCCTACAATGAGCAGTTCTTC.